This section outlines one T cell receptor (beta chain) sequence together with its context. Its target is not known. Each sample yielded at least 5.5 micrograms of PBMC total RNA. A second PCR of 7 to 11 cycles used a sample-barcoded 5' primer and a J-beta primer mix. Using its own MiXCR run on the 5' RACE reads, TCRdb lists one record per CDR3 protein. This sample yields roughly 1,300,000 distinct CDR3 sequences, of which around 55% are seen a single time; over 5% belongs to the top ten. The data belong to a study of blood T cells in healthy people across ages. The study, taken as a whole, reports: Higher diversity, along with more naive CD4+ cells, distinguished long-lived donors from aged donors. Naive T cell percentage showed a strong correlation with the diversity of TCR beta. Estimated diversity that came from one million T cells was considered an underestimate.

The sequenced sample was blood. The receptor was derived from a young man in good health.

CDR3 DNA: TGCAGTGCTAGGTGGCTGAACACCGGGGAGCTGTTTTTT. Protein sequence: CSARWLNTGELFF. The rearrangement links TRBV20-1 to TRBJ2-2; no definite D call. The V gene's germline CDR1 is DFQATT and CDR2 SNEGSKA (reference sequence). Trimming shortened V by 3 bases and J by 1 base, and 6 bases separated the two germline ends. The CDR3 covers 13 residues.